A single sample gave rise to the 18 T cell receptor beta chains below, sequenced in a study of blood T cell repertoires in COVID-19. The table came from immunoSEQ multiplex PCR; TCRdb's copy has only in-frame clones and leaves some out. Of about 150,000 clones in the sample, 65% to 90% were seen once. The sequenced sample consisted of peripheral blood. Source of these receptors: an older man with acute or convalescent COVID-19.

In this sample, this clone turned up once. The CDR3 is CAWSRSPQVNTGELFF. CDR3 nucleotides: TGTGCCTGGAGCCGTTCGCCACAGGTGAACACCGGGGAGCTGTTTTTT. This chain joins TRBV30 and TRBJ2-2; TRBD1 might be the D (5 bases). There are 16 residues in the CDR3. Per the germline V gene, CDR1 is GTSNPN and CDR2 is SVGIG (reference sequence). V was clipped by 3 bases and J by 1 base, with 15 bases between them. Full variable domain (rest looked up from reference TRBV30 and TRBJ2-2): SQTIHQWPATLVQPVGSPLSLECTVEGTSNPNLYWYRQAAGRGLQLLFYSVGIGQISSEVPQNLSASRPQDRQFILSSKKLLLSDSGFYLCAWSRSPQVNTGELFFGEGSRLTVL.

The genes are TRBV9 and TRBJ2-6, with 7 bases matching TRBD1. This CDR3 has 15 amino acids. After removal of 7 bases from V and 0 bases from J, the junction contained 4 bases not matched to a gene. The germline CDR1 and CDR2 sequences are SGDLS and YYNGEE. Here the CDR3 DNA reads TGTGCCAGCGACAGGGACAGCTCTGGGGCCAACGTCCTGACTTTC. This encodes CASDRDSSGANVLTF. The variable domain in full, with the rest retrieved from reference TRBV9 and TRBJ2-6, is DSGVTQTPKHLITATGQRVTLRCSPRSGDLSVYWYQQSLDQGLQFLIQYYNGEERAKGNILERFSAQQFPDLHSELNLSSLELGDSALYFCASDRDSSGANVLTFGAGSRLTVL.

The V and J genes are TRBV6-2 or TRBV6-3 and TRBJ1-1, with D possibly matching TRBD1 (5 bases). Germline lookup yields CDR1 MNHEY and CDR2 SVGEGT. The CDR3 extends over 14 amino acids. V lost 3 bases, J lost 5 bases, and 13 bases lay in between. The CDR3 sequence is CASSYTGRWTEAFF. The CDR3 region has the DNA TGTGCCAGCAGTTATACAGGCCGGTGGACTGAAGCTTTCTTT.

V gene TRBV27 combines with J gene TRBJ2-1, with a tentative D call TRBD2 (6 bases). The germline CDR1 and CDR2 sequences are MNHEY and SMNVEV (reference sequence). V was shortened by 2 bases and J by 7 bases, with 6 bases between the two germline ends. The CDR3 totals 12 residues. The CDR3 sequence: CASSLGGNEQFF. The CDR3 nucleotides read TGTGCCAGCAGTTTAGGGGGGAATGAGCAGTTCTTC.

This rearrangement joins TRBV5-6 to TRBJ1-5; maybe TRBD1 (6 bases). In germline, CDR1 is SGHDT, CDR2 YYEEEE. Trimming stripped 0 bases from V and 4 bases from J, with 8 bases between. CDR3 size: 14 residues. CDR3 in DNA: TGTGCCAGCAGCTTGGCAGGGGTGAATCAGCCCCAGCATTTT. Translating it yields CASSLAGVNQPQHF. Looking up the rest from reference TRBV5-6 and TRBJ1-5 gives the full variable domain: DAGVTQSPTHLIKTRGQQVTLRCSPKSGHDTVSWYQQALGQGPQFIFQYYEEEERQRGNFPDRFSGHQFPNYSSELNVNALLLGDSALYLCASSLAGVNQPQHFGDGTRLSIL.

V usage is TRBV6-2 or TRBV6-3 and J usage is TRBJ2-2, with unresolved D. In germline, CDR1 is MNHEY, CDR2 SVGEGT. The CDR3 is made up of 16 amino acids. Trimming removed 2 bases from V and 0 bases from J, with 10 bases in between. CDR3 sequence (DNA): TGTGCCAGCAGTTACGGTCGCGGTTCGAACACCGGGGAGCTGTTTTTT. Translation gives CASSYGRGSNTGELFF.

The CDR3 DNA sequence: TGTGCCAGCAGTCCTTTCTCTAACACTGAAGCTTTCTTT. As protein: CASSPFSNTEAFF. The gene calls are TRBV12-3 or TRBV12-4 and TRBJ1-1, with D unresolved. This CDR3 has 13 amino acids. The V end lost 5 bases, the J end lost 2 bases, and 9 bases lay between the germline ends.

The V and J genes are TRBV6-5 and TRBJ1-5, with 8 bases lining up with TRBD1. Per germline, CDR1 MNHEY and CDR2 SVGAGI. Trimming took 6 bases from V and 4 from J; bases not matched to a gene: 5. The CDR3 covers 14 residues. The CDR3 bases are TGTGCCAGCAGACGGACAGGGCGGAATCAGCCCCAGCATTTT. Residues: CASRRTGRNQPQHF.

The chain couples TRBV24-1 to TRBJ2-3; the D gene is possibly TRBD2 (6 bases). This CDR3 has 14 amino acids. Germline V gene lookup returns CDR1 KGHDR and CDR2 SFDVKD. Trimming took 6 bases from V and 2 from J, leaving 11 bases between them. CDR3 DNA: TGTGCCACCAGTCCAGCGGGCCCCACAGATACGCAGTATTTT. It encodes CATSPAGPTDTQYF.

The rearrangement uses TRBV20-1 and TRBJ1-4; 7 positions agree with TRBD1. In germline, CDR1 is DFQATT, CDR2 SNEGSKA (reference sequence). V lost 3 bases to trimming and J lost 6 bases; unmatched junction nucleotides: 16. The CDR3 has 17 amino acids. CDR3 DNA: TGCAGTGCTAGTTACGGGCGGGCAGGGGGACCTTATGAAAAACTGTTTTTT. Translating gives CSASYGRAGGPYEKLFF.

The chain has TRBV2 and TRBJ2-3; 8 bases match TRBD1. V lost 4 bases, J lost 0 bases, and 6 bases stayed unmatched. CDR3 length: 16 amino acids. From germline, CDR1 is SNHLY and CDR2 FYNNEI. The CDR3 DNA follows: TGTGCCAGCAGTGTGGGACAGGCCAAAAGCACAGATACGCAGTATTTT. Its protein product is CASSVGQAKSTDTQYF.

The chain joins TRBV4-1 to TRBJ2-2; D perhaps matches TRBD1 (5 bases). The CDR3 has 19 amino acids. The germline V gene has CDR1 MGHRA and CDR2 YSYEKL. Trimming shortened V by 6 bases and J by 0 bases, and 23 bases separated the two germline ends. CDR3 residues: CASRGKSLGRTANTGELFF. The DNA for the CDR3 is TGCGCCAGCAGGGGAAAAAGCCTGGGGCGTACCGCGAACACCGGGGAGCTGTTTTTT.

J is TRBJ2-3 and V is TRBV7-2, with 9 bases matching TRBD2. This CDR3 region has 15 residues. CDR1 SGHTA and CDR2 FQGNSA come from the germline V gene. V lost 5 bases to trimming and J lost 7 bases; unmatched junction nucleotides: 10. CDR3 amino acids: CASSPRVAGEHTQYF. CDR3 bases: TGTGCCAGCAGCCCCCGGGTAGCGGGAGAGCATACGCAGTATTTT. Based on the CDR3 plus reference TRBV7-2 and TRBJ2-3, the full variable domain is GAGVSQSPSNKVTEKGKDVELRCDPISGHTALYWYRQSLGQGLEFLIYFQGNSAPDKSGLPSDRFSAERTGGSVSTLTIQRTQQEDSAVYLCASSPRVAGEHTQYFGPGTRLTVL.

The V gene is TRBV7-2, the J gene TRBJ1-4, with D tentatively TRBD1 (6 bases). The germline V and J ends were trimmed by 1 base and 8 bases, with 14 bases remaining between them. The CDR3 contains 15 residues. CDR1 is SGHTA, CDR2 FQGNSA, per germline. The CDR3 is CASSLVTGGREKLFF. The CDR3 coding sequence is TGTGCCAGCAGCTTAGTTACGGGGGGGCGGGAAAAACTGTTTTTT.

For this clone: The sample carries other DNA sequences with the same CDR3. The chain links TRBV7-6 to TRBJ2-1, with TRBD2 identical over 8 bases. The CDR3 spans 16 residues. The junction had 3 bases not matched to a gene; V was cut back by 1 base and J by 1 base. Germline CDR1 is SGHVS and CDR2 is FNYEAQ. CDR3 nucleotide sequence: TGTGCCAGCAGCTTAGGAGCGGGAGTATCCTACAATGAGCAGTTCTTC. The encoded protein is CASSLGAGVSYNEQFF.

The rearrangement joins TRBV29-1 to TRBJ2-3; D ambiguous. The germline gives CDR1 SQVTM, CDR2 ANQGSEA. CDR3 length equals 13 residues. Trimming left V 4 bases short and J 2 bases short, with 10 bases between. CDR3 sequence reads: CSVANTDTDTQYF. The CDR3 region has the DNA TGCAGCGTTGCCAACACCGACACAGATACGCAGTATTTT.

This clone appeared a few times. The chain carries TRBV6-1 and TRBJ1-5; unclear D gene. The CDR3 extends over 15 amino acids. Germline-derived CDR1 and CDR2 are MNHNS and SASEGT. The V end lost 0 bases, the J end lost 1 base, and 7 bases lay between the germline ends. CDR3 region: CASSEAAPSNQPQHF. In DNA form, the CDR3 reads TGTGCCAGCAGTGAAGCAGCTCCAAGCAATCAGCCCCAGCATTTT.

The chain carries TRBV27 and TRBJ2-5; 9 positions match TRBD1. CDR1 is MNHEY and CDR2 is SMNVEV in the germline V gene (reference sequence). The V segment lost 8 bases and the J segment 5 bases; nucleotides outside the gene matches: 9. This CDR3 has 14 residues. CDR3 residues: CASRRGTGSETQYF. The CDR3 DNA reads as TGTGCCAGCCGGAGGGGGACAGGGTCGGAGACCCAGTACTTC.